The present T cell receptor (beta chain) was sequenced within a study of PD-1 blockade in classical Hodgkin lymphoma. Study-wide points: Complete responders started with a diversity level that resembled newly diagnosed patients at baseline. Relapsed/refractory patients reportedly had the lowest baseline TCR diversity, below newly diagnosed patients, who were below healthy donors. There was a significant rise in CD4+ TCR diversity by C4D1, with no such rise for CD8+.

Note on this clone: Antigen specificity is unknown.

Each patient's relapse followed autologous stem cell transplantation, and brentuximab vedotin exposure varied. Best response was recorded as complete response, partial response or progressive disease. Assay used: immunoSEQ multiplex PCR; TCRdb lists only in-frame clones, some missing. The table includes some 15,000 clones, about 83% detected once. Material: peripheral blood mononuclear cells (PBMCs), obtained before the second cycle of nivolumab. The sequence was obtained from a human donor with classical Hodgkin lymphoma.

The chain's CDR3 is CASSPESGDTQYF. CDR3 in DNA: TGTGCCAGCAGCCCTGAATCGGGAGATACGCAGTATTTT. The chain recombines TRBV11-2 with TRBJ2-3; D call uncertain. Germline-derived CDR1 and CDR2 are SGHAT and FQNNGV. The V end lost 5 bases, the J end lost 5 bases, and 11 bases lay between the germline ends. This CDR3 has 13 residues.